Described below is a single TCR beta chain sequence and its context. The CDR3 is 13 residues long. Germline CDR1 is KGHSH and CDR2 is LQKENI. Trimming removed 5 bases from V and 5 bases from J; junction bases left unmatched: 3. This specimen comes from a study of blood T cell repertoires in COVID-19. The overall study: The origin of the acute and convalescent COVID-19 samples was the United States, Italy and Spain. Sources were T cells, B-cell-depleted T cells, or PBMCs; the material itself was cDNA or gDNA.

Authors' processing steps: The authors estimated nucleated cell counts from reference gene primer amplification. Only in-frame clones appear in the TCRdb table, and some are missing; sequencing was by immunoSEQ multiplex PCR. From that table come the V and J calls and clone size; the DNA was used to work out D and trimming. This sample has hundreds of thousands of clones, with nearly 90% found just once. The TCR comes from a man aged 18-30 years with active or convalescent COVID-19. Sequencing was performed on peripheral blood. The rearrangement links TRBV18 to TRBJ2-3; TRBD1 agrees at 8 bases. Here the CDR3 reads CASSGDRLDTQYF. The CDR3 DNA follows: TGTGCCAGCTCAGGGGACAGGCTAGATACGCAGTATTTT.